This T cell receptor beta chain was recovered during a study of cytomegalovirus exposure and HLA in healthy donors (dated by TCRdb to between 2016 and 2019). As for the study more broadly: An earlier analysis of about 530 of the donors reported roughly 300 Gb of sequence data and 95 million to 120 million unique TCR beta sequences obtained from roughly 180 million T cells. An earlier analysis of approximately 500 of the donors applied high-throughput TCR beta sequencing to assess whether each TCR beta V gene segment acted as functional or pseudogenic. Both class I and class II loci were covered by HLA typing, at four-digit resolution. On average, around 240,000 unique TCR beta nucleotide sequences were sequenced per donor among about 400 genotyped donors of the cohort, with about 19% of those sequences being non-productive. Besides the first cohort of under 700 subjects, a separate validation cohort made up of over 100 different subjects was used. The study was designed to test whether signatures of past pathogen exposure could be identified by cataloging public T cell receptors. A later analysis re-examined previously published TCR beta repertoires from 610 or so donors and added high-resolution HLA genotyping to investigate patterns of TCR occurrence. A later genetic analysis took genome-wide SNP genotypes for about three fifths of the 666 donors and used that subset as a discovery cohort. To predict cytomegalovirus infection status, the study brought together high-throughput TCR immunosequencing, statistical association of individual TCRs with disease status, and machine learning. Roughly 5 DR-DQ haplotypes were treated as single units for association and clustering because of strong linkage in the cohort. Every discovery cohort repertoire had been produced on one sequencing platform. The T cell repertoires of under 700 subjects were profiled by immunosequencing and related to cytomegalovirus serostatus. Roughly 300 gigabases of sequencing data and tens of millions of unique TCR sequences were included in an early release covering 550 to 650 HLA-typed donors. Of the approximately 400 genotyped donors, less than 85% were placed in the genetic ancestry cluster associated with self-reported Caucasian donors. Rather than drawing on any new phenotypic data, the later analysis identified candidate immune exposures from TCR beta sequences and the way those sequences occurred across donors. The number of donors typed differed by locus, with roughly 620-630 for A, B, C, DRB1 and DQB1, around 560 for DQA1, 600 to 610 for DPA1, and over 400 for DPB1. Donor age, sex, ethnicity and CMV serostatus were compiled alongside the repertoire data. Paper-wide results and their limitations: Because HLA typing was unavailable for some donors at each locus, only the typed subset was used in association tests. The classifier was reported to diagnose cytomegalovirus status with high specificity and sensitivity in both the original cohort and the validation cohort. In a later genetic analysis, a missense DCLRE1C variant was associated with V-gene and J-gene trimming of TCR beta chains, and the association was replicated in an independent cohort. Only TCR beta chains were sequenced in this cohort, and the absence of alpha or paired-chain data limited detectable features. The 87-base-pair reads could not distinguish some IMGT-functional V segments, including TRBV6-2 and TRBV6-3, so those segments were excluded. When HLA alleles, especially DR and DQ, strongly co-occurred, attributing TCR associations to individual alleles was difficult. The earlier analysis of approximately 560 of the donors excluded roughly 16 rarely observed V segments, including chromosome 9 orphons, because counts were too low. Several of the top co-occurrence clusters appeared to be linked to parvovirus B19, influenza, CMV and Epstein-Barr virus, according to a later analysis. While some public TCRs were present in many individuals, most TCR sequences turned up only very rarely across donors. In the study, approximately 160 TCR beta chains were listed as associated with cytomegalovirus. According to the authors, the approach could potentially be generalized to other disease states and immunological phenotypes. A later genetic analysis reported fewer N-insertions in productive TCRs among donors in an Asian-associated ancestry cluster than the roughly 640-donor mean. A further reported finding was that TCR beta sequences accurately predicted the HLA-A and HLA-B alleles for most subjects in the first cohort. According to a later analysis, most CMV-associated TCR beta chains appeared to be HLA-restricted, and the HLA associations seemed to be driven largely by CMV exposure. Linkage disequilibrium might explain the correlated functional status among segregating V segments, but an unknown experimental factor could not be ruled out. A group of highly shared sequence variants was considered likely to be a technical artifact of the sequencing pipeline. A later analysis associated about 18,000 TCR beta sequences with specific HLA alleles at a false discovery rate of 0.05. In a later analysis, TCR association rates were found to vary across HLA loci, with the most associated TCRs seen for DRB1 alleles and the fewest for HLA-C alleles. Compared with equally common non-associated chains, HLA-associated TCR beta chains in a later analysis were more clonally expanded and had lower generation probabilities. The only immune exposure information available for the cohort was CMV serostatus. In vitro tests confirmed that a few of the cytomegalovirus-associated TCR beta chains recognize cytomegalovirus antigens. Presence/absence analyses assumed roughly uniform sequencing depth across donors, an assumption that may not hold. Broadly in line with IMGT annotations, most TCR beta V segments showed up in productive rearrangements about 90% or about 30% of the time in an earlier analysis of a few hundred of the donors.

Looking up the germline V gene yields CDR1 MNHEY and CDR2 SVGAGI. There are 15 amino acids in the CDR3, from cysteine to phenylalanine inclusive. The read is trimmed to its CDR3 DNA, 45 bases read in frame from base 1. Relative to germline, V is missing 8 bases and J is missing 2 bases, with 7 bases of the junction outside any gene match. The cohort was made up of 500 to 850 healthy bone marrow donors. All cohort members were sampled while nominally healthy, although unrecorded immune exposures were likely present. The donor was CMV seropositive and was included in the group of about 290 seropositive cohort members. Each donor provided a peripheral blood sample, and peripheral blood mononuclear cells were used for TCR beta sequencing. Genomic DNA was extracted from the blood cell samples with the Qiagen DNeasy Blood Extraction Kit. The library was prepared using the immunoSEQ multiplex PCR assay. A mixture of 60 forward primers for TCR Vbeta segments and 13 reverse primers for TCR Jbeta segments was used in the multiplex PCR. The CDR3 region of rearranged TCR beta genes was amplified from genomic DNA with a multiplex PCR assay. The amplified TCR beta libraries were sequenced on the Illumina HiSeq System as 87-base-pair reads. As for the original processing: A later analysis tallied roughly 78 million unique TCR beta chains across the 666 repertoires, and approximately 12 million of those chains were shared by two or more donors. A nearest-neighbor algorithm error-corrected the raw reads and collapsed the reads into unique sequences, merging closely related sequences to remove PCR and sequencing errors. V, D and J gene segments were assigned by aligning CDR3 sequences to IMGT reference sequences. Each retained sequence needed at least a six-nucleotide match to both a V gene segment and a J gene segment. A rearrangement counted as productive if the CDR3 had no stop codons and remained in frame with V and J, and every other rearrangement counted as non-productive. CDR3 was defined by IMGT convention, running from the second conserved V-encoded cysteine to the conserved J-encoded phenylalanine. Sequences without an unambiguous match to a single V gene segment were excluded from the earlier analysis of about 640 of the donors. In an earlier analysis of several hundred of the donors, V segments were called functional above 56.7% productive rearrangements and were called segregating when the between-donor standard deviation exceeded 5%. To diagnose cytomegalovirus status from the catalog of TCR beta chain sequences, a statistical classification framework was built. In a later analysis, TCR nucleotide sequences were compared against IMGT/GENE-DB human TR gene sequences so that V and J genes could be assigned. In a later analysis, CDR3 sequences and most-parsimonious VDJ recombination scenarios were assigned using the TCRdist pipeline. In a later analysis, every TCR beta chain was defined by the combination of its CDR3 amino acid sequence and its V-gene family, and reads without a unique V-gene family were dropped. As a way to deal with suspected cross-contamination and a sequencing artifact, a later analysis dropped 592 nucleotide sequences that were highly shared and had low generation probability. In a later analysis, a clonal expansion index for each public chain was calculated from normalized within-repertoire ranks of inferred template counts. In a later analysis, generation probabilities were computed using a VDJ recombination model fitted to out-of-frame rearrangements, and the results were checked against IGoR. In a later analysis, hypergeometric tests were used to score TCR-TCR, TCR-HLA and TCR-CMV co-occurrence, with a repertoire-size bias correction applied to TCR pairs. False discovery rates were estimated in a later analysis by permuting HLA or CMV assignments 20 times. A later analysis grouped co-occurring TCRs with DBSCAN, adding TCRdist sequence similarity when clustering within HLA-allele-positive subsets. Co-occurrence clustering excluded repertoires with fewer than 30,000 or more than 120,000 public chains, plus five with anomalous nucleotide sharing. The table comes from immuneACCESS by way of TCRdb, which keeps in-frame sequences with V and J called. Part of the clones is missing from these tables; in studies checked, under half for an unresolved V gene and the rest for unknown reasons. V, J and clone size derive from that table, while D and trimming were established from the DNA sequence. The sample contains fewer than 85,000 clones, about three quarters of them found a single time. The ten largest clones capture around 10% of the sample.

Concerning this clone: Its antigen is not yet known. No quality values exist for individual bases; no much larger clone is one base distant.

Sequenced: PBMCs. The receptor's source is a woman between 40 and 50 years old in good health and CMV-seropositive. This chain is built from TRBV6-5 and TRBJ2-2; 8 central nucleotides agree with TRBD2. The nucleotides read TGTGCCAGCCAGAGCGGGGGCCTAAACACCGGGGAGCTGTTTTTT. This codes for CASQSGGLNTGELFF.